Each of the 9 T cell receptor beta chains below was sequenced from the same sample in a study of blood T cell repertoires in COVID-19. Clones were sequenced by immunoSEQ multiplex PCR, and TCRdb holds only the in-frame ones, with some missing. In the table there are around 310,000 clones, nearly 90% of which are singletons. The material sequenced was peripheral blood. Receptor source: a woman between 40 and 55 years old with COVID-19, enrolled during active disease.

The genes are TRBV7-2 and TRBJ2-1; 11 bases line up with TRBD2. Germline values: CDR1 SGHTA, CDR2 FQGNSA. The CDR3 spans 15 residues. Trimming cost V 5 bases and J 7 bases; bases outside gene matches: 7. In DNA, the CDR3 is TGTGCCAGCAGCCCCATAGCGGGGGGGAAGAATGAGCAGTTCTTC. It translates to CASSPIAGGKNEQFF.

The V call is TRBV2, the J call TRBJ1-2; D remains unclear. This CDR3 is built from 14 residues. Per germline, CDR1 SNHLY and CDR2 FYNNEI. The ends were cut back, 3 bases at V and 1 base at J, with 9 bases in the middle. The CDR3: CASSDPGFNYGYTF. The DNA for the CDR3 is TGTGCCAGCAGTGACCCGGGTTTTAACTATGGCTACACCTTC. Full variable domain (remainder filled in from reference TRBV2 and TRBJ1-2): EPEVTQTPSHQVTQMGQEVILRCVPISNHLYFYWYRQILGQKVEFLVSFYNNEISEKSEIFDDQFSVERPDGSNFTLKIRSTKLEDSAMYFCASSDPGFNYGYTFGSGTRLTVV.

This chain joins TRBV30 and TRBJ1-3, with TRBD1 as a possible D gene (6 bases). The CDR3 loop spans 14 amino acids. V was pared by 2 bases and J by 3 bases, with 11 bases between. Germline V gene sequence: CDR1 GTSNPN, CDR2 SVGIG (reference sequence). CDR3 region: CAWSHWGLGNTIYF. Written as DNA, the CDR3 is TGTGCCTGGAGTCACTGGGGGCTTGGAAACACCATATATTTT.

This chain connects TRBV15 to TRBJ2-5, with TRBD1 identical over 8 bases. The CDR3 spans 14 residues. Germline CDR1 reads LNHNV; CDR2 reads YYDKDF (reference sequence). V lost 6 bases to trimming and J lost 5 bases; unmatched junction nucleotides: 8. CDR3 residues: CATRVGTGGETQYF. The CDR3 coding sequence is TGTGCCACCAGGGTTGGAACAGGGGGGGAGACCCAGTACTTC.

The chain couples TRBV3-1 (or the pseudogene TRBV3-2) to TRBJ1-6; no definite D call. The CDR3 covers 16 residues. Per the germline V gene, CDR1 is LGHDT and CDR2 is YNNKEL (reference sequence). Trimming removed 1 base at V and 5 bases at J, with 12 bases between. The DNA of the CDR3 is TGTGCCAGCAGCCAAGTTTTCAGACAAGATAATTCACCCCTCCACTTT. Protein sequence: CASSQVFRQDNSPLHF.

The chain uses TRBV5-1 and TRBJ2-1; D not resolved. The germline CDR1 and CDR2 sequences are SGHRS and YFSETQ. Trimming removed 0 bases at V and 6 bases at J, with 19 bases between. The CDR3 is made up of 17 amino acids. The CDR3 reads CASSLEWSNRPRNEQFF. CDR3 DNA: TGCGCCAGCAGCTTGGAATGGAGCAATCGGCCCCGCAATGAGCAGTTCTTC.

The chain uses TRBV5-4 and TRBJ2-3; 8 bases match TRBD1. V was pared by 3 bases and J by 5 bases, with 5 bases of the junction left unmatched. CDR3 length equals 14 residues. The germline V gene encodes CDR1 SGHNT and CDR2 YYREEE (reference sequence). CDR3 residues: CASSSRQGRDTQYF. As DNA, the CDR3 is TGTGCCAGCAGCTCTAGACAGGGGCGAGATACGCAGTATTTT.

The chain couples TRBV7-2 to TRBJ1-1; D remains ambiguous. Trimming took 5 bases from V and 1 from J, leaving 14 bases between them. CDR3 length equals 15 residues. Looked up from germline, CDR1 is SGHTA and CDR2 is FQGNSA. The CDR3 sequence: CASSRSWVGNTEAFF. The CDR3 DNA reads TGTGCCAGCAGCCGGAGCTGGGTGGGGAACACTGAAGCTTTCTTT.

A single count supports this clone. Other DNA sequences in this sample translate to the same CDR3. The chain uses TRBV19 and TRBJ1-1; 7 bases line up with TRBD1. Per the germline V gene, CDR1 is LNHDA and CDR2 is SQIVND (reference sequence). The length of the CDR3 is 12 residues. V shed 6 bases and J 4 bases; nucleotides not matched to a gene: 2. CDR3 residues: CASRRQGTEAFF. In DNA form, the CDR3 reads TGTGCCAGTAGGAGACAGGGCACTGAAGCTTTCTTT.